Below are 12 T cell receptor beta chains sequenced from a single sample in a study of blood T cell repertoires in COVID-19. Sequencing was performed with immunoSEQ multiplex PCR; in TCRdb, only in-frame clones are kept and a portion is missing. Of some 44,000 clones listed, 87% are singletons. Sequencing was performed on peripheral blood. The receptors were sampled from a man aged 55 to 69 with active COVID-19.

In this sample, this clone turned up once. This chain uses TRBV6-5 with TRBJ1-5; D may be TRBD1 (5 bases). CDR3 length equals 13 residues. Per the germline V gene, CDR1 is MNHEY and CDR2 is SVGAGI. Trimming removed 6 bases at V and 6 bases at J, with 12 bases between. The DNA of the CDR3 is TGTGCCAGCAGCAATCAGGGTATTCAGCCCCAGCATTTT. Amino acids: CASSNQGIQPQHF.

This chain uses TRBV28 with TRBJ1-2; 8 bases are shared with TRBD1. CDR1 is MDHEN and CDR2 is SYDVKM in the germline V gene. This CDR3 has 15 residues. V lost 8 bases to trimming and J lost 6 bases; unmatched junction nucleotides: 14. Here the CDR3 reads CASLPLDREENGYTF. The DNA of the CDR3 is TGTGCCAGCCTACCGTTGGACAGGGAGGAAAATGGCTACACCTTC.

The CDR3 is CASSDTQGNQPQHF. CDR3 DNA sequence: TGTGCCAGCAGCGACACACAGGGGAATCAGCCCCAGCATTTT. The chain employs TRBV28 and TRBJ1-5, with TRBD1 matching 7 bases. CDR3 length: 14 amino acids. The germline CDR1 and CDR2 sequences are MDHEN and SYDVKM. Losses at the gene ends were 6 bases for V and 4 bases for J; bases not matched to a gene: 6.

CDR3 sequence reads: CASSLGPGQGTKNIQYF. Here the CDR3 DNA reads TGTGCCAGCTCACTGGGACCGGGACAGGGAACCAAAAACATTCAGTACTTC. This rearrangement joins TRBV18 to TRBJ2-4; 9 bases align to TRBD1. The CDR3 is 17 amino acids. The V segment lost 4 bases and the J segment 2 bases; nucleotides outside the gene matches: 9. CDR1 is KGHSH, CDR2 LQKENI, per germline.

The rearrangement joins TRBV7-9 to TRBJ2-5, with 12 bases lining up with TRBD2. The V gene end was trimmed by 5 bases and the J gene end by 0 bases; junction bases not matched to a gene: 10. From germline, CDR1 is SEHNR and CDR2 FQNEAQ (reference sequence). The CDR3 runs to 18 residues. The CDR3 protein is CASSQTSGGLIYQETQYF. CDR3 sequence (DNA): TGTGCCAGCAGCCAGACTAGCGGGGGCTTAATCTACCAAGAGACCCAGTACTTC.

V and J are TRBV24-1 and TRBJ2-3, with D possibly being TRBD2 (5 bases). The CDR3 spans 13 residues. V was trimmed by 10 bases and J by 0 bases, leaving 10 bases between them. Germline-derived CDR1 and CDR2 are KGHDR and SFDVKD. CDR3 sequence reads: CATAGPSTDTQYF. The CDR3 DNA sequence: TGTGCCACGGCGGGCCCCAGCACAGATACGCAGTATTTT.

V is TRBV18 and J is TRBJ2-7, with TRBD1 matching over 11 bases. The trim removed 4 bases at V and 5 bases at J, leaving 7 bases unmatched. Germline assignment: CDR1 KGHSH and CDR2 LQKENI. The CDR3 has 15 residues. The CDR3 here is CASSRMGQGGDEQYF. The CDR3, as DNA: TGTGCCAGCTCACGGATGGGACAGGGGGGGGACGAGCAGTACTTC.

Here the CDR3 reads CAIKSGQGGDTIYF. CDR3 in DNA: TGTGCCATCAAGAGCGGCCAGGGCGGGGACACCATATATTTT. The chain uses TRBV10-3 and TRBJ1-3, with D maybe TRBD1 (5 bases). Germline lookup yields CDR1 ENHRY and CDR2 SYGVKD. Trimming stripped 7 bases from V and 8 bases from J, with 18 bases between. The CDR3 length is 14 residues.

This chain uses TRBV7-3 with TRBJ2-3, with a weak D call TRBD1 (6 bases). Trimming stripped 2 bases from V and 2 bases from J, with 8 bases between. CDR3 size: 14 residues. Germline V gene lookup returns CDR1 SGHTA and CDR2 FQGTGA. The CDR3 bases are TGTGCCAGCAGCTTATCGGGACACACAGATACGCAGTATTTT. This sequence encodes CASSLSGHTDTQYF.

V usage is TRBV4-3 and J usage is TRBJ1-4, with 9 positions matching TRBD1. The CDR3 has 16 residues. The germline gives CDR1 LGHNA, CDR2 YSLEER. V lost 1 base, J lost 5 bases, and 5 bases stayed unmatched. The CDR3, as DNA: TGCGCCAGCAGCCAAGTGCTGGACAGGGGAAATGAAAAACTGTTTTTT. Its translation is CASSQVLDRGNEKLFF.

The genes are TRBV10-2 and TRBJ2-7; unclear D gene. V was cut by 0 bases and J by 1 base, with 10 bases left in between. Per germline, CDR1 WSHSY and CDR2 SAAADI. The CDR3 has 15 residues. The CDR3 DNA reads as TGCGCCAGCAGTGAGTCGCTGCCCCAGTCCTACGAGCAGTACTTC. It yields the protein CASSESLPQSYEQYF.

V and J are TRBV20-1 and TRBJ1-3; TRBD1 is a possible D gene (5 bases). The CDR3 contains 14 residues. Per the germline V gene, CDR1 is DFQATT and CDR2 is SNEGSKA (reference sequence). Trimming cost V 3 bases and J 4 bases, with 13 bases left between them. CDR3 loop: CSASPGQYGNTIYF. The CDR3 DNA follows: TGCAGTGCTAGTCCAGGGCAGTACGGAAACACCATATATTTT.